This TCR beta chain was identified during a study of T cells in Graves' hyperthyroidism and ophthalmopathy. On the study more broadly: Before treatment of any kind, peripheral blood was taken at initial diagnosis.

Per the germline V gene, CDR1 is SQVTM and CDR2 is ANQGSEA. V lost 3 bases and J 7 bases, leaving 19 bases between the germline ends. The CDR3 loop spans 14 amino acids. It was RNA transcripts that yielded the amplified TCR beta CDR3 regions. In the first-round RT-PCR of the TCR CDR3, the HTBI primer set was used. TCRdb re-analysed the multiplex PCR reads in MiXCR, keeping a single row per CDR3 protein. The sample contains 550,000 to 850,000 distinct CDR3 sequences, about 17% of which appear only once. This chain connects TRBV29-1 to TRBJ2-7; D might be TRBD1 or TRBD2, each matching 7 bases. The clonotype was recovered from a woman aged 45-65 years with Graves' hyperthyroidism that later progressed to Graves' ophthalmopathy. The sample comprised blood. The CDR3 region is CSVDRGREFGEQYF. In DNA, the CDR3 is TGCAGCGTTGATAGGGGGCGGGAGTTTGGAGAGCAGTACTTC.